This T cell receptor (beta chain) was recovered during a study of shared clonotypes between healthy human individuals. In the naive CD8 group, cells lacked CD45RO and were positively selected for CCR7, so terminally differentiated effector memory CD45RA+ cells were left out. Libraries were prepared by immunoSEQ multiplex PCR; TCRdb keeps only in-frame clonotypes and omits some of them. Of around 2,000,000 clones listed, roughly 91% are singletons. V shed 4 bases and J 2 bases; nucleotides not matched to a gene: 5. The germline V gene has CDR1 SGHTS and CDR2 YDEGEE. This CDR3 contains 15 residues. What was sequenced was naive CD8+ T cells from PBMCs. The chain uses TRBV5-8 and TRBJ2-3; 9 bases fit TRBD1. This sequence originates from a man between 18 and 29 years old in good health. Some clones in this sample may be carry-over from other donors' samples. The CDR3 here is CASSEGQGHTDTQYF. CDR3 bases: TGTGCCAGCAGCGAGGGACAGGGCCACACAGATACGCAGTATTTT. Supplemented by reference TRBV5-8 and TRBJ2-3, the full variable domain reads EAGVTQSPTHLIKTRGQQATLRCSPISGHTSVYWYQQALGLGLQFLLWYDEGEERNRGNFPPRFSGRQFPNYSSELNVNALELEDSALYLCASSEGQGHTDTQYFGPGTRLTVL.